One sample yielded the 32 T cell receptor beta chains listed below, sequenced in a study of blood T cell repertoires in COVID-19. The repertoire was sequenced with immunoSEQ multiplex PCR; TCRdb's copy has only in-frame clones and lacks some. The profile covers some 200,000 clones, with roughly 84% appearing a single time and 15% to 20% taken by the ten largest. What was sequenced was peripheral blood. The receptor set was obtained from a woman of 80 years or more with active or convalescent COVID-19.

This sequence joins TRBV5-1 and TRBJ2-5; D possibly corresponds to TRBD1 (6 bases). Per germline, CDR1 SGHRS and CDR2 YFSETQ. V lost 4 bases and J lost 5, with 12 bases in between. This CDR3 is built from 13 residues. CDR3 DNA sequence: TGCGCCAGCAGCACACAGGGTAGGGAGACCCAGTACTTC. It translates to CASSTQGRETQYF.

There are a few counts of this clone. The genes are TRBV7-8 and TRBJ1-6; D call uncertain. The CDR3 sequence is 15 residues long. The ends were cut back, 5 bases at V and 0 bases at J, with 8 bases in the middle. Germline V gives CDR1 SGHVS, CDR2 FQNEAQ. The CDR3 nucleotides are TGTGCCAGCAGCCTGGGGAGCTCCTATAATTCACCCCTCCACTTT. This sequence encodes CASSLGSSYNSPLHF.

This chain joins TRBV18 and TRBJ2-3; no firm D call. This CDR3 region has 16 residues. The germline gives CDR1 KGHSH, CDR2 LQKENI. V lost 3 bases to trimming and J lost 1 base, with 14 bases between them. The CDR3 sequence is CASSPPRTARTDTQYF. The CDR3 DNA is TGTGCCAGCTCACCCCCTCGCACCGCGCGCACAGATACGCAGTATTTT.

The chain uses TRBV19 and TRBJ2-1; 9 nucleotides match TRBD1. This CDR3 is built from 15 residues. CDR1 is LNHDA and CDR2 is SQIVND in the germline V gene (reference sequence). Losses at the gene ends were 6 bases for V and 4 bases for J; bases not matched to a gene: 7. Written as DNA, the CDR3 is TGTGCCAGTAGCCCCCGGGACAGGGAGTACAATGAGCAGTTCTTC. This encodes CASSPRDREYNEQFF.

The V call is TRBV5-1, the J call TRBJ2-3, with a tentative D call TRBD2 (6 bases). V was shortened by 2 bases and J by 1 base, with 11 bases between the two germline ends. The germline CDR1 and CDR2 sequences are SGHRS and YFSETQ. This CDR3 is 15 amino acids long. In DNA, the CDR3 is TGCGCCAGCAGCTTCGCGGGACTTGGCACAGATACGCAGTATTTT. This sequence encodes CASSFAGLGTDTQYF. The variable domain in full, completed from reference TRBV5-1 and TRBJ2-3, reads KAGVTQTPRYLIKTRGQQVTLSCSPISGHRSVSWYQQTPGQGLQFLFEYFSETQRNKGNFPGRFSGRQFSNSRSEMNVSTLELGDSALYLCASSFAGLGTDTQYFGPGTRLTVL.

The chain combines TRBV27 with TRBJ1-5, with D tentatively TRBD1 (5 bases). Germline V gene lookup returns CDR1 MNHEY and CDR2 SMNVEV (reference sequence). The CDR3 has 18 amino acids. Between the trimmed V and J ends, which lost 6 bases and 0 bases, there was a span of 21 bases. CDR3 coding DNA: TGTGCCAGCAGGCAACGCTCAACGGACACCTATAGCAATCAGCCCCAGCATTTT. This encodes CASRQRSTDTYSNQPQHF.

CDR3 in amino acids: CASSLQGGITEAFF. CDR3 DNA: TGTGCCAGCAGCTTACAGGGAGGGATCACTGAAGCTTTCTTT. J is TRBJ1-1 and V is TRBV7-9; D perhaps matches TRBD1 (5 bases). This CDR3 spans 14 amino acids. V lost 2 bases and J 4 bases, leaving 11 bases between the germline ends. In germline, CDR1 is SEHNR, CDR2 FQNEAQ (reference sequence).

CDR3 bases: TGTGCCAGCAGCCAGGGACTAGCGGGAGGGAGTAACATTCAGTACTTC. Translating gives CASSQGLAGGSNIQYF. V and J are TRBV4-2 and TRBJ2-4; 16 nucleotides line up with TRBD2. Losses at the gene ends were 3 bases for V and 7 bases for J; bases not matched to a gene: 3. Germline CDR1 reads LGHNA; CDR2 reads YNFKEQ. The CDR3 extends over 16 amino acids.

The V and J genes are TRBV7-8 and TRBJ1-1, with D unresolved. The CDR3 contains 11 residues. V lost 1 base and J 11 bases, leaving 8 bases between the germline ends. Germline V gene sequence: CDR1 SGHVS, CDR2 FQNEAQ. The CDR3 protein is CASSLGGGAFF. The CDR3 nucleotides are TGTGCCAGCAGCTTAGGGGGAGGGGCTTTCTTT.

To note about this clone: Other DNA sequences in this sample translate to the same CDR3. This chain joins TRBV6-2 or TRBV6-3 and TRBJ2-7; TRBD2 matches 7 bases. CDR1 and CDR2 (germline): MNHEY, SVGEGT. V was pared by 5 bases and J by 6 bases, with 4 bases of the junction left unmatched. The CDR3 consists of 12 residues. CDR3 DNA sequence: TGTGCCAGCAGTCGTGGGGGGGGCGAGCAGTACTTC. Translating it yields CASSRGGGEQYF.

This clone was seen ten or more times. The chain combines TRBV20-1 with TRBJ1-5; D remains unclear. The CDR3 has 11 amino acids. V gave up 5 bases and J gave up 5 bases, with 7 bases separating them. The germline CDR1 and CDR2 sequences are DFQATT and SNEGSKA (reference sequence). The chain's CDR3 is CSAAPDQPQHF. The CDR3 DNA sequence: TGCAGTGCTGCTCCAGATCAGCCCCAGCATTTT.

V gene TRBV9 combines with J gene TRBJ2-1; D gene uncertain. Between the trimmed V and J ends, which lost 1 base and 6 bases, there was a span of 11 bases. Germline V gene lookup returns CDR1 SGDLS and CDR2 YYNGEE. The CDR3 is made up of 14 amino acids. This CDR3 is CASSVSLALNEQFF. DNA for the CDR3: TGTGCCAGCAGCGTATCTTTAGCTCTCAATGAGCAGTTCTTC.

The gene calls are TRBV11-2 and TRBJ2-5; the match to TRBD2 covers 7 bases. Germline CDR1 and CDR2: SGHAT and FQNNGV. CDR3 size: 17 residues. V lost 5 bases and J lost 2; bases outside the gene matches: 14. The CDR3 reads CASSPRSGALPQETQYF. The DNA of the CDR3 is TGTGCCAGCAGCCCCCGCAGCGGGGCGCTACCTCAAGAGACCCAGTACTTC.

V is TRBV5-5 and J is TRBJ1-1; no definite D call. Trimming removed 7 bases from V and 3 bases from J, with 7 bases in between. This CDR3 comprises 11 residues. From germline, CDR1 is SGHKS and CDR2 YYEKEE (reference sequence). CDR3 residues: CASAGYTEAFF. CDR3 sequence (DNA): TGTGCCAGCGCCGGGTACACTGAAGCTTTCTTT.

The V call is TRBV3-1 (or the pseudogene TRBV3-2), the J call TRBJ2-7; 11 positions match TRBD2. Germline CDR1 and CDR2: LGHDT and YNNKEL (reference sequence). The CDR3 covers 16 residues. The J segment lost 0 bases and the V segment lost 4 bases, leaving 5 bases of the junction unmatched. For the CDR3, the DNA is TGTGCCAGCAGCCCCCCACTAGCGGGAGTCTCCTACGAGCAGTACTTC. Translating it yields CASSPPLAGVSYEQYF.

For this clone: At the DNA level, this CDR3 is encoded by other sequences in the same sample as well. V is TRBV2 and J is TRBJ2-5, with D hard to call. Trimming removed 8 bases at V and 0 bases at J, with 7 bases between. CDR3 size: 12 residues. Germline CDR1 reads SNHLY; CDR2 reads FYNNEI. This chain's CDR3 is CASRRDQETQYF. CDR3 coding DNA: TGTGCCAGCCGCCGAGACCAAGAGACCCAGTACTTC.

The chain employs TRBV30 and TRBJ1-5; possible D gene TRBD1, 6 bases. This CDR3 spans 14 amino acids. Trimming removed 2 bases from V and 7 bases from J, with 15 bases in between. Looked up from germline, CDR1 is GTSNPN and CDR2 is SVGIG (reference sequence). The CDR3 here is CAWSSKGGGQPQHF. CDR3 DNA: TGTGCCTGGAGTTCGAAGGGGGGAGGGCAGCCCCAGCATTTT. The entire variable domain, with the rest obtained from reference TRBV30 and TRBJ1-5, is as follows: SQTIHQWPATLVQPVGSPLSLECTVEGTSNPNLYWYRQAAGRGLQLLFYSVGIGQISSEVPQNLSASRPQDRQFILSSKKLLLSDSGFYLCAWSSKGGGQPQHFGDGTRLSIL.

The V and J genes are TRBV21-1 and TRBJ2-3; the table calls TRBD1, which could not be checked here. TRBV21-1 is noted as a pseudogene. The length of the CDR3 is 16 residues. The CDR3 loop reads CASTQGQENSTDTQYF. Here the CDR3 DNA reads TGTGCCAGCACTCAGGGCCAGGAAAACAGCACAGATACGCAGTATTTT.

The CDR3 sequence is CASSLTGGGNTIYF. The CDR3 nucleotides are TGTGCCAGCAGCCTGACAGGGGGAGGAAACACCATATATTTT. The rearrangement joins TRBV7-2 to TRBJ1-3; 9 bases line up with TRBD1. The ends lost 5 bases at V and 4 bases at J; junction bases unmatched: 3. Germline V gene data show CDR1 as SGHTA and CDR2 as FQGNSA. The CDR3 is made up of 14 amino acids.

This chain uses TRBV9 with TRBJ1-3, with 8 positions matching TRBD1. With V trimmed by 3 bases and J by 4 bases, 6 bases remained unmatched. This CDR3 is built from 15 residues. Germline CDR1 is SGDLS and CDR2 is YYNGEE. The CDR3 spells CASSAGTGSGNTIYF. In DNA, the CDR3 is TGTGCCAGCAGCGCCGGGACAGGATCCGGAAACACCATATATTTT.

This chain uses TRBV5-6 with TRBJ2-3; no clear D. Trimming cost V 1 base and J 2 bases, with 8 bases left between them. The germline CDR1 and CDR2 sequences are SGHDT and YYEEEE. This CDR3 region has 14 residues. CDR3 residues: CASSLSYITDTQYF. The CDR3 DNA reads TGTGCCAGCAGCTTGTCCTATATCACAGATACGCAGTATTTT.

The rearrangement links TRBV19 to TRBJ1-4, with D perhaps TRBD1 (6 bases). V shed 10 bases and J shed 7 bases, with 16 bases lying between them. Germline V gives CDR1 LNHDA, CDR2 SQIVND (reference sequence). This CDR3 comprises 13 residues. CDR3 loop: CAIGGGRGEKLFF. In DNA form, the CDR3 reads TGTGCCATAGGCGGGGGGCGTGGTGAAAAACTGTTTTTT. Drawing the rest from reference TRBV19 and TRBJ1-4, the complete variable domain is DGGITQSPKYLFRKEGQNVTLSCEQNLNHDAMYWYRQDPGQGLRLIYYSQIVNDFQKGDIAEGYSVSREKKESFPLTVTSAQKNPTAFYLCAIGGGRGEKLFFGSGTQLSVL.

The CDR3 coding sequence is TGTGCCAGCAGCAACCCTACAGGGGGTATTGTATCACCCCTCCACTTT. Protein: CASSNPTGGIVSPLHF. The chain uses TRBV11-2 and TRBJ1-6; 8 bases map to TRBD1. This CDR3 spans 16 amino acids. The V segment lost 5 bases and the J segment 10 bases; nucleotides outside the gene matches: 13. Germline values: CDR1 SGHAT, CDR2 FQNNGV.

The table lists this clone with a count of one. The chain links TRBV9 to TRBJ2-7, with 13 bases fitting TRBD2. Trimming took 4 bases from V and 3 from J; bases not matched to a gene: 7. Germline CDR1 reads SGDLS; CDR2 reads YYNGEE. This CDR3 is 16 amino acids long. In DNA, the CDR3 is TGTGCCAGCAGCCTGGGACTAGCGGGAACTAGCTACGAGCAGTACTTC. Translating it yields CASSLGLAGTSYEQYF.

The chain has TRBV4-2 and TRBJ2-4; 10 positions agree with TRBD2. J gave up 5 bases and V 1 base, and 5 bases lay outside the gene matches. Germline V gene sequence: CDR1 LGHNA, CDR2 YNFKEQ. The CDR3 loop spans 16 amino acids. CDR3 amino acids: CASSQASGSWENIQYF. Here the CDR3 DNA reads TGTGCCAGCAGCCAAGCTAGCGGGAGTTGGGAAAACATTCAGTACTTC.

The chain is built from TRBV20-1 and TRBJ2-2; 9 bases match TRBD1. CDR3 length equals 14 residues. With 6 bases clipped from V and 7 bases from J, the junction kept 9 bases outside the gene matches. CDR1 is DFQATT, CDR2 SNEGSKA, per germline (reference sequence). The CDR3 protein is CSASNRGPGGELFF. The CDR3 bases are TGCAGTGCAAGTAACAGGGGGCCGGGCGGGGAGCTGTTTTTT.

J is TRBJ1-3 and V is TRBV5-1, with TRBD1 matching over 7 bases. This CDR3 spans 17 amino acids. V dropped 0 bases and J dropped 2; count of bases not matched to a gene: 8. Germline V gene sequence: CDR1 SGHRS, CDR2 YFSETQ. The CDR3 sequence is CASSLGPTGTAGNTIYF. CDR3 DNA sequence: TGCGCCAGCAGCTTGGGACCGACCGGGACAGCTGGAAACACCATATATTTT.

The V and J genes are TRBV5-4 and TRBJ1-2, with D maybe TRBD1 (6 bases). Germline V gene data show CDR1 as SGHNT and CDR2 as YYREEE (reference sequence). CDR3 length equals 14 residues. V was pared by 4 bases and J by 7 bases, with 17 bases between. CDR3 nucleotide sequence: TGTGCCAGCAGCAAATCGGACAGCACAAGTGGCTACACCTTC. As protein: CASSKSDSTSGYTF.

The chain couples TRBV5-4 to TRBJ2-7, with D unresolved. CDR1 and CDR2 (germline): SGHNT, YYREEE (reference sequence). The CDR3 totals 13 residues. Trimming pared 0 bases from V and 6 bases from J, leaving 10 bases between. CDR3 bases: TGTGCCAGCAGCTTGGATTCGGTCGGCGAGCAGTACTTC. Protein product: CASSLDSVGEQYF. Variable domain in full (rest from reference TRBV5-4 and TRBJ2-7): ETGVTQSPTHLIKTRGQQVTLRCSSQSGHNTVSWYQQALGQGPQFIFQYYREEENGRGNFPPRFSGLQFPNYSSELNVNALELDDSALYLCASSLDSVGEQYFGPGTRLTVT.

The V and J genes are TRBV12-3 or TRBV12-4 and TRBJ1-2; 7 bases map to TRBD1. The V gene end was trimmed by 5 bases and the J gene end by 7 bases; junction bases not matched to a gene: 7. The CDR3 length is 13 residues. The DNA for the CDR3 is TGTGCCAGCAGTCGGGACAGTCTGACTGGCTACACCTTC. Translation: CASSRDSLTGYTF.

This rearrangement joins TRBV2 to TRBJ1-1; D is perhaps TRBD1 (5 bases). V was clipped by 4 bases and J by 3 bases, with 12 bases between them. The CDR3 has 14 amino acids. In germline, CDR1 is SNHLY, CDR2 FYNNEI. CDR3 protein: CASSVRVADTEAFF. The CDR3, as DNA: TGTGCCAGCAGTGTCAGGGTGGCGGACACTGAAGCTTTCTTT.

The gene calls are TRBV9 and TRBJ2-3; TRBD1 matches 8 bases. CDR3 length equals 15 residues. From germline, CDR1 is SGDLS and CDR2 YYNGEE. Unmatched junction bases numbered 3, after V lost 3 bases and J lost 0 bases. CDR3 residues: CASSARDRSTDTQYF. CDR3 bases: TGTGCCAGCAGCGCCCGGGACAGGAGCACAGATACGCAGTATTTT.